Presented here are 16 T cell receptor beta chains from one specimen sequenced in a study of shared clonotypes between healthy human individuals. TCRdb keeps only in-frame clones here, not all; method: immunoSEQ multiplex PCR. This table holds approximately 1.5 million clones, about 98.5% found once. Sample: naive CD4+ T cells sorted from blood. Described subset: CD45RA+ positively selected. Receptors originate from a man younger than 40 in good health.

The CDR3 DNA sequence: TGTGCCAGCAGCTTAATTGGGGAAAGTCTCTCCTACGAGCAGTACTTC. As protein: CASSLIGESLSYEQYF. This chain joins TRBV7-9 and TRBJ2-7; no definite D call. Trimming pared 2 bases from V and 0 bases from J, leaving 14 bases between. This CDR3 has 16 amino acids. Germline V lookup: CDR1 SEHNR, CDR2 FQNEAQ (reference sequence). Full variable domain (outside the CDR3, taken from reference TRBV7-9 and TRBJ2-7): DTGVSQNPRHKITKRGQNVTFRCDPISEHNRLYWYRQTLGQGPEFLTYFQNEAQLEKSRLLSDRFSAERPKGSFSTLEIQRTEQGDSAMYLCASSLIGESLSYEQYFGPGTRLTVT.

The V gene is TRBV7-9, the J gene TRBJ1-2; D is unresolved. Deletions cut 5 bases from V and 0 bases from J, with 13 bases between. Germline V gene sequence: CDR1 SEHNR, CDR2 FQNEAQ (reference sequence). The CDR3 covers 15 residues. The CDR3 DNA sequence: TGTGCCAGCAGCCCGCAAGACGGGACTAACTATGGCTACACCTTC. Protein: CASSPQDGTNYGYTF.

The CDR3 nucleotides are TGTGCCAGCAGCGCCTCCTATGGCTACACCTTC. Translation gives CASSASYGYTF. The chain joins TRBV28 to TRBJ1-2; D is uncertain. Germline V gene sequence: CDR1 MDHEN, CDR2 SYDVKM. There are 11 residues in the CDR3. Trimming took 6 bases from V and 4 from J, leaving 6 bases between them.

The V and J genes are TRBV6-5 and TRBJ2-7, with D possibly TRBD2 on 6 matching bases. The CDR3 sequence is 12 residues long. V lost 11 bases, J lost 2 bases, and 13 bases lay in between. Germline V CDR1 and CDR2: MNHEY, SVGAGI. CDR3 loop: CASAGTPYEQYF. In DNA, the CDR3 is TGTGCCTCGGCGGGGACCCCCTACGAGCAGTACTTC.

The chain joins TRBV7-6 to TRBJ2-7; 7 bases are a match to TRBD1. CDR1 is SGHVS and CDR2 is FNYEAQ in the germline V gene. V shed 5 bases, J shed 7 bases, and the junction held 11 bases outside the gene matches. The CDR3 runs 14 residues. CDR3 protein: CASSIGQAAREQYF. The DNA for the CDR3 is TGTGCCAGCAGCATAGGACAGGCGGCGAGGGAGCAGTACTTC.

This clone was observed once. The V call is TRBV7-2, the J call TRBJ2-1; 9 bases fit TRBD1. V lost 5 bases and J lost 10; bases outside the gene matches: 9. The CDR3 has 14 residues. CDR1 is SGHTA, CDR2 FQGNSA, per germline. The CDR3: CASSITGGRVEQFF. DNA of the CDR3: TGTGCCAGCAGCATTACAGGGGGCCGAGTCGAGCAGTTCTTC.

This chain joins TRBV19 and TRBJ1-2; perhaps TRBD1 as D (6 bases). The CDR3 covers 13 residues. CDR1 and CDR2 (germline): LNHDA, SQIVND (reference sequence). V was trimmed by 6 bases and J by 1 base, leaving 9 bases between them. DNA for the CDR3: TGTGCCAGTAGAAGACAGGTTAACTATGGCTACACCTTC. Translating it yields CASRRQVNYGYTF.

About this clone: The same CDR3 arises from other DNA sequences in this sample as well. This chain joins TRBV6-5 and TRBJ1-1, with no clear D. CDR3 length equals 14 residues. CDR1 MNHEY and CDR2 SVGAGI come from the germline V gene. Trimming removed 0 bases at V and 0 bases at J, with 5 bases between. The CDR3 region is CASSYSTVNTEAFF. DNA of the CDR3: TGTGCCAGCAGTTACTCGACGGTGAACACTGAAGCTTTCTTT.

V and J are TRBV7-9 and TRBJ2-1; 12 bases fit TRBD2. The CDR3 is 18 amino acids. In germline, CDR1 is SEHNR, CDR2 FQNEAQ (reference sequence). Trimming removed 4 bases from V and 0 bases from J; junction bases left unmatched: 7. The CDR3 spells CASSSASGRESSYNEQFF. CDR3 bases: TGTGCCAGCAGCTCCGCTAGCGGGAGGGAAAGCTCCTACAATGAGCAGTTCTTC.

This chain links TRBV9 with TRBJ2-1; weak D call: TRBD1 (6 bases). Germline CDR1 reads SGDLS; CDR2 reads YYNGEE. The CDR3 has 13 residues. Trimming removed 2 bases at V and 5 bases at J, with 8 bases between. The CDR3 loop is CASSVQGNNEQFF. CDR3 nucleotides: TGTGCCAGCAGCGTTCAGGGGAACAATGAGCAGTTCTTC.

V is TRBV2 and J is TRBJ2-7; unclear D gene. The CDR3 runs 14 residues. Germline V lookup: CDR1 SNHLY, CDR2 FYNNEI. Trimming pared 3 bases from V and 5 bases from J, leaving 14 bases between. In nucleotides, the CDR3 is TGTGCCAGCAGTGATGGCAGCCACACCCACGAGCAGTACTTC. This gives the protein CASSDGSHTHEQYF.

This sequence joins TRBV18 and TRBJ2-6; D is possibly TRBD2 (6 bases). Trimming left V 3 bases short and J 4 bases short, with 16 bases between. The CDR3 is 17 amino acids. Germline-derived CDR1 and CDR2 are KGHSH and LQKENI. The CDR3 region is CASSPSDAGSGANVLTF. CDR3 bases: TGTGCCAGCTCACCTTCGGATGCGGGATCCGGGGCCAACGTCCTGACTTTC.

The gene calls are TRBV7-2 and TRBJ1-3; D is perhaps TRBD1 (5 bases). The germline V gene has CDR1 SGHTA and CDR2 FQGNSA. The ends were cut back, 1 base at V and 0 bases at J, with 10 bases in the middle. The length of the CDR3 is 16 residues. The CDR3 spells CASSLDRRHSGNTIYF. DNA for the CDR3: TGTGCCAGCAGCTTAGACAGGCGCCACTCTGGAAACACCATATATTTT.

This chain joins TRBV27 and TRBJ2-7, with D hard to call. There are 10 residues in the CDR3. Trimming pared 8 bases from V and 3 bases from J, leaving 5 bases between. The germline V gene has CDR1 MNHEY and CDR2 SMNVEV (reference sequence). The chain's CDR3 is CASGGYEQYF. The DNA of the CDR3 is TGTGCCAGCGGCGGCTACGAGCAGTACTTC.

Here the CDR3 reads CASSPISPGGWDEQFF. The CDR3 DNA reads TGTGCCAGCTCACCTATCTCCCCCGGCGGGTGGGATGAGCAGTTCTTC. The chain is built from TRBV18 and TRBJ2-1; D possibly corresponds to TRBD2 (5 bases). Germline CDR1 KGHSH, CDR2 LQKENI. Trimming removed 3 bases from V and 8 bases from J, with 20 bases in between. The CDR3 spans 16 residues.

V usage is TRBV28 and J usage is TRBJ1-2; TRBD1 is a possible D gene (5 bases). CDR3 length: 15 amino acids. Between the trimmed V and J ends, which lost 2 bases and 4 bases, there was a span of 14 bases. Germline CDR1 reads MDHEN; CDR2 reads SYDVKM. CDR3 DNA: TGTGCCAGCAGTTTAGGGGACCGATACGTCTATGGCTACACCTTC. Protein product: CASSLGDRYVYGYTF.